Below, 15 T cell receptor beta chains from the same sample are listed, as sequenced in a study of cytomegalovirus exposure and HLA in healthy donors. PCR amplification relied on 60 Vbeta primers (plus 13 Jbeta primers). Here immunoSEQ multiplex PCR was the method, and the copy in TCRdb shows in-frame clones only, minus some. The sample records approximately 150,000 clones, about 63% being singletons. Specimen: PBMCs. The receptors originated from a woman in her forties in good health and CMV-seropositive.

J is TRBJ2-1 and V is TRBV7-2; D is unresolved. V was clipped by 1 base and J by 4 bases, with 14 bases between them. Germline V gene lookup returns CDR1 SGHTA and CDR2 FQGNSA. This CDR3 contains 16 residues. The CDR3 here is CASSLEIPLSYNEQFF. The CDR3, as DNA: TGTGCCAGCAGCTTAGAAATCCCACTATCTTACAATGAGCAGTTCTTC.

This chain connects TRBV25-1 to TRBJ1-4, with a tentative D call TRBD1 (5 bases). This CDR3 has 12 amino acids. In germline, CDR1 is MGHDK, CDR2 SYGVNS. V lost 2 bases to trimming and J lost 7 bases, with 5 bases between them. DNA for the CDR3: TGTGCCAGCAGTGAAAGGGGTGAAAAACTGTTTTTT. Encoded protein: CASSERGEKLFF.

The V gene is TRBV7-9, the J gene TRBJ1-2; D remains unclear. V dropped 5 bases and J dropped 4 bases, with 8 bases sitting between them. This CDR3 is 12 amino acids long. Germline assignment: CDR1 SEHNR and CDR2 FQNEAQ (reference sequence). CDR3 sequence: CASSAYSYGYTF. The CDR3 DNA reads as TGTGCCAGCAGCGCCTACAGCTATGGCTACACCTTC.

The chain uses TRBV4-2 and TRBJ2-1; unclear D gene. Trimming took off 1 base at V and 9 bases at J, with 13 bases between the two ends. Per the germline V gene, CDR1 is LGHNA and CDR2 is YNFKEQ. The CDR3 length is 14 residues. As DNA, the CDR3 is TGTGCCAGCAGCCAAGGAGCCCAACCCGGTGAGCAGTTCTTC. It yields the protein CASSQGAQPGEQFF.

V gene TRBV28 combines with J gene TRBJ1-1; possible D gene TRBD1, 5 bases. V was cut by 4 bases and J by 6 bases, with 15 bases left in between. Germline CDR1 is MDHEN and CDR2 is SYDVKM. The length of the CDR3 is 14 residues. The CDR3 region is CASSSTGRGAEAFF. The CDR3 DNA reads TGTGCCAGCAGTTCTACCGGTCGGGGGGCTGAAGCTTTCTTT. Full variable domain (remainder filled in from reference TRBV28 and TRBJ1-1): DVKVTQSSRYLVKRTGEKVFLECVQDMDHENMFWYRQDPGLGLRLIYFSYDVKMKEKGDIPEGYSVSREKKERFSLILESASTNQTSMYLCASSSTGRGAEAFFGQGTRLTVV.

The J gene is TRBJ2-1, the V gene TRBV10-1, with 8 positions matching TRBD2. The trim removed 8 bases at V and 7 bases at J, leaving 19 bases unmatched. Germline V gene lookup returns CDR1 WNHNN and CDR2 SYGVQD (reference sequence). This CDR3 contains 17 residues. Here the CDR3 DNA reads TGCGCCAGCGAAAGGACGGCCGGGACTAGTAGATTGAATGAGCAGTTCTTC. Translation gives CASERTAGTSRLNEQFF.

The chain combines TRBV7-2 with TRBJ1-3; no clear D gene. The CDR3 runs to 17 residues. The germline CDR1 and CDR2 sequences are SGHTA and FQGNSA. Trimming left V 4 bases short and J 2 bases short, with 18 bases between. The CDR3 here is CASSSRAPEHPGNTIYF. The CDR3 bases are TGTGCCAGCAGCTCGAGGGCCCCTGAACATCCTGGAAACACCATATATTTT.

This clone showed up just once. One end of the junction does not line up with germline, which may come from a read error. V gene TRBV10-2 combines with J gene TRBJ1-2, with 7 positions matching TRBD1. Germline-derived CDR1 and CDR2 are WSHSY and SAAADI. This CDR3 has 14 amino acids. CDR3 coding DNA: TGCGCCAGCAGTGAGTTAAAGGGGGCGAATGGCTACCCCTTC. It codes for CASSELKGANGYPF.

The CDR3 nucleotides are TGTGCCAGTAGTATAGCTGCGGGAGGCTACACCTTC. This encodes CASSIAAGGYTF. The chain is built from TRBV19 and TRBJ1-2, with D uncertain. Germline V gives CDR1 LNHDA, CDR2 SQIVND (reference sequence). This CDR3 is built from 12 residues. Trimming took 1 base from V and 8 from J, leaving 8 bases between them.

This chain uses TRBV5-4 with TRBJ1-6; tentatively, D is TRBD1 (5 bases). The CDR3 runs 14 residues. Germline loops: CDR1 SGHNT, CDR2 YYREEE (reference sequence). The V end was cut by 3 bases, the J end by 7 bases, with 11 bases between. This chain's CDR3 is CASSWDGRNSPLHF. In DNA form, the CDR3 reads TGTGCCAGCAGCTGGGACGGGAGGAATTCACCCCTCCACTTT.

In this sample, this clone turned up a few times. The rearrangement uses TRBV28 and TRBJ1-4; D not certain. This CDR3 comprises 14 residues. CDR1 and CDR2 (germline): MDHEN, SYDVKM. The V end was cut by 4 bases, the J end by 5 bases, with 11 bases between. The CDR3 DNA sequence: TGTGCCAGCAGTTCCGGGGTCCCGAATGAAAAACTGTTTTTT. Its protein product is CASSSGVPNEKLFF.

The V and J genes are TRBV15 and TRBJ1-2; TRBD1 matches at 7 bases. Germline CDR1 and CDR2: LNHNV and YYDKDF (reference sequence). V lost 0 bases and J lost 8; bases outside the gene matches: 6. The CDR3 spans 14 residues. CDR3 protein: CATSRDPTGHGYTF. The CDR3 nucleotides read TGTGCCACCAGCAGAGATCCGACAGGGCACGGCTACACCTTC.

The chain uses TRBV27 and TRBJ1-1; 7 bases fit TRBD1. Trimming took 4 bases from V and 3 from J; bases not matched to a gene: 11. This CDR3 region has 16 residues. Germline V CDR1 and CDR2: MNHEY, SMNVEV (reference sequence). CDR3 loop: CASSSGTDAGYTEAFF. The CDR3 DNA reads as TGTGCCAGCAGTTCCGGGACAGACGCGGGTTACACTGAAGCTTTCTTT.

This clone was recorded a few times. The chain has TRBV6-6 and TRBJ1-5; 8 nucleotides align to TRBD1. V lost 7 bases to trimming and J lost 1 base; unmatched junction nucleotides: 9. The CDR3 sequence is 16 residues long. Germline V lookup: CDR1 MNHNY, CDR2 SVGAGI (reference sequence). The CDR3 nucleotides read TGTGCCAGCACGTTGGGCAGGACAGGGAGCAATCAGCCCCAGCATTTT. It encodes CASTLGRTGSNQPQHF.

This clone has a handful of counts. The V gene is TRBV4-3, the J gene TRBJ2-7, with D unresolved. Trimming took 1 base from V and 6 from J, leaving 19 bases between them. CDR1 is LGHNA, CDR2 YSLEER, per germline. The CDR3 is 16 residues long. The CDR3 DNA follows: TGCGCCAGCAGCCAAGTGGTAGATGTTTCCATCTCCGAGCAGTACTTC. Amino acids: CASSQVVDVSISEQYF.